This T cell receptor (beta chain) was profiled in a study of STAT3 mutations in large granular lymphocyte leukemia. About 40,000 productive templates were obtained per sample on average. Only in-frame clones appear in the TCRdb table, and some are missing; sequencing was by immunoSEQ multiplex PCR. The table has over 30,000 clones, around nine tenths seen once. Broader study findings: Every T-cell large granular lymphocyte leukemia patient had at least one immunodominant TCR beta clonotype. TCR clonotype switching after therapy occurred in about 35% of the 18 patients.

The CDR3 is made up of 11 amino acids. Germline CDR1 SGDLS, CDR2 YYNGEE. Trimming took 0 bases from V and 8 from J, leaving 3 bases between them. Turning to this clone: The antigen remains unidentified.

Sequencing was carried out using PBMCs. The rearrangement uses TRBV9 and TRBJ2-1; D gene ambiguous. The sequence derives from a human donor with T large granular lymphocyte leukemia. Some clones in this sample may be carry-over from other donors' samples. CDR3 amino acids: CASSVVDEQFF. The CDR3 DNA sequence: TGTGCCAGCAGCGTAGTTGATGAGCAGTTCTTC.